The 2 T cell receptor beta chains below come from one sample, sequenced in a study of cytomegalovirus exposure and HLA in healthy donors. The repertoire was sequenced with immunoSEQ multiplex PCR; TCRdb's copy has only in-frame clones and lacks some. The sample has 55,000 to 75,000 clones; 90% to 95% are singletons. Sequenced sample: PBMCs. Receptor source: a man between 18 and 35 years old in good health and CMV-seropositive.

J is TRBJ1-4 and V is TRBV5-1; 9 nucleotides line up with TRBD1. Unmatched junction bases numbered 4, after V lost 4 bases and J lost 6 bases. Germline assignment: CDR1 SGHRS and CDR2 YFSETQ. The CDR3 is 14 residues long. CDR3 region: CASSQGQGDEKLFF. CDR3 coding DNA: TGCGCCAGCAGCCAGGGACAGGGAGATGAAAAACTGTTTTTT. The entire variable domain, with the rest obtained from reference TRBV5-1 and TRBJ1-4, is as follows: KAGVTQTPRYLIKTRGQQVTLSCSPISGHRSVSWYQQTPGQGLQFLFEYFSETQRNKGNFPGRFSGRQFSNSRSEMNVSTLELGDSALYLCASSQGQGDEKLFFGSGTQLSVL.

CDR3 sequence reads: CASSGFETGVNTEAFF. DNA of the CDR3: TGTGCCAGCAGTGGTTTTGAGACAGGGGTGAACACTGAAGCTTTCTTT. The chain carries TRBV6-1 and TRBJ1-1; 8 nucleotides agree with TRBD1. The J segment lost 0 bases and the V segment lost 4 bases, leaving 7 bases of the junction unmatched. CDR3 length: 16 amino acids. Germline V gene lookup returns CDR1 MNHNS and CDR2 SASEGT.